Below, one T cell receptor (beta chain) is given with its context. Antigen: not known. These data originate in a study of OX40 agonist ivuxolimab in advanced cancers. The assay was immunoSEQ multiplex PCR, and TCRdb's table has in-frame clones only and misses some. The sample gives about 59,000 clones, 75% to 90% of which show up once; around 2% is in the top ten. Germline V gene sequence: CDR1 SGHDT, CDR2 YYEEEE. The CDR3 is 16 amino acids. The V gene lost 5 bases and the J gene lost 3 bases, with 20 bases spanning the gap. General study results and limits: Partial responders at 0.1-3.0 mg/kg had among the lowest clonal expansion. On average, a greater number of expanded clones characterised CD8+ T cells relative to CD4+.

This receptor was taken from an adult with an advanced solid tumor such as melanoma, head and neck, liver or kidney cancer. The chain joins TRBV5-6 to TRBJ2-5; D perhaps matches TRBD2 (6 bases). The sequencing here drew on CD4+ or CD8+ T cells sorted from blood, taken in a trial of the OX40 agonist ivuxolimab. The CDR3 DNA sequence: TGTGCCAGCAGTTTACCCGGACTCGGAGGGGAAGAGACCCAGTACTTC. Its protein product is CASSLPGLGGEETQYF.